This T cell receptor (beta chain) was retrieved from a study of response to subunit inactivated influenza vaccine. Overall study findings and caveats: The authors offered the suggestion that each seasonal influenza vaccination recruits few new T cells.

This clonotype was observed a handful of times. Its antigen is undetermined. From germline, CDR1 is SGHTA and CDR2 FQGNSA. Deletions cut 2 bases from V and 0 bases from J, with 14 bases between. CDR3 length: 17 amino acids. Each CDR3 protein gets one entry after TCRdb re-called the RT-PCR reads with MiXCR. The sample shows roughly 670,000 distinct CDR3 sequences, 11% to 15% of them seen only once. The chain uses TRBV7-2 and TRBJ2-1; D gene uncertain. The clonotype comes from a man aged 50 or older who received an inactivated influenza vaccine. The sample here was PBMCs from blood, taken approximately 15 days before vaccination. CDR3 in amino acids: CASSLLGSQSSYNEQFF. In DNA form, the CDR3 reads TGTGCCAGCAGCTTACTGGGCAGCCAGAGCTCCTACAATGAGCAGTTCTTC.